This entry features one TCR beta chain sequence. Antigen unknown. Researchers took RNA transcripts and amplified the TCR beta CDR3 regions from them. TCR CDR3 underwent first-round RT-PCR with the HTBI primer set. Each CDR3 protein gets one entry after TCRdb re-called the multiplex PCR reads with MiXCR. The sample consists of over 400,000 distinct CDR3 sequences, 22% of them appearing once. This sample is drawn from a study of T cells in Graves' hyperthyroidism and ophthalmopathy. Findings of the study overall: Ophthalmopathy cases were set apart from stable hyperthyroidism by a 13 V-J model.

CDR1 and CDR2 (germline): GTSNPN, SVGIG (reference sequence). This CDR3 region has 14 residues. Trimming cost V 4 bases and J 7 bases, with 17 bases left between them. Sequencing was carried out using blood. This chain joins TRBV30 and TRBJ2-1; D may be TRBD2 (6 bases). The sequence came from a woman aged 70-85 years with Graves' ophthalmopathy. The CDR3 nucleotides are TGTGCCTGGAACCTCGGGGGAGTGGGTAATGAGCAGTTCTTC. It is translated as CAWNLGGVGNEQFF.